The source of this T cell receptor (beta chain) is a study of blood T cells in healthy people across ages. In germline, CDR1 is SGHVS, CDR2 FNYEAQ. V shed 5 bases and J shed 1 base, with 11 bases lying between them. CDR3 length: 14 amino acids. Study-level points and caveats: As age increased, TCR beta diversity per million T cells fell in a roughly linear fashion.

Next came a second PCR, run for about 7 to 11 cycles, which used a sample-barcoded 5' primer along with a J-beta primer mix. MiXCR was run by TCRdb on the 5' RACE reads, yielding one entry per CDR3 protein. The sample lists about 840,000 distinct CDR3 sequences, approximately 32% seen once, with 10% to 13% in the top ten. As regards this clonotype: Its antigen is unidentified.

The same data also went into a second study, on T cells of mothers and their children.

The chain uses TRBV7-6 and TRBJ2-5; tentatively, D is TRBD1 (6 bases). The sequenced material came from blood. The source of this sequence is a woman aged 35 to 49 in good health. CDR3 amino acids: CASSPPDSQETQYF. For the CDR3, the DNA is TGTGCCAGCAGCCCCCCGGACAGCCAAGAGACCCAGTACTTC.